This T cell receptor (beta chain) was captured in a study of cytotoxic CD8 clonotypes in ibrutinib-treated CLL. Study details: Complete response was seen in 2 patients and partial in about 24; about twelve progressed and approximately 14 stayed remitted after a median around 68 months. Sample averages reached hundreds of thousands of productive templates and almost 95,000 productive rearrangements.

This CDR3 comprises 19 residues. After removal of 4 bases from V and 3 bases from J, the junction contained 13 bases not matched to a gene. Germline V CDR1 and CDR2: MGHRA, YSYEKL. Assay used: immunoSEQ multiplex PCR; TCRdb lists only in-frame clones, some missing. The repertoire holds 250,000 to 350,000 clones, with roughly four fifths as singletons. V usage is TRBV4-1 and J usage is TRBJ2-3; 13 bases line up with TRBD2. The material sequenced was PBMCs, taken at disease progression, from a patient treated with ibrutinib. This sequence was found in a human donor with chronic lymphocytic leukemia. The CDR3 DNA sequence: TGCGCCAGCAGCCGCGTACTAGCGGGAGGGATTCAGGGGACAGATACGCAGTATTTT. Translated, it gives CASSRVLAGGIQGTDTQYF.